Listed below are T cell receptor beta chains from one sample, sequenced in a study of shared clonotypes between healthy human individuals. Assay used: immunoSEQ multiplex PCR; TCRdb lists only in-frame clones, some missing. The sample carries about 960,000 clones, more than 75% recorded once. Specimen: memory CD4+ T cells sorted from blood. The receptor set was obtained from a man aged 18 to 30 in good health. CDR3s include the opening cysteine and the closing phenylalanine or tryptophan. The D gene is left open where the match is weak. Size tells how often a clone was seen (once, few, many) or the class of an expanded clone, and some rows leave it out.

size: few; D: -; J: TRBJ2-5; V: TRBV5-1; CDR3: CASSLEEGATQYF; DNA: TGCGCCAGCAGCTTGGAAGAGGGCGCGACCCAGTACTTC
size: -; D: -; J: TRBJ1-1; V: TRBV28; CDR3: CASKLANTGTATEAFF; DNA: TGTGCCAGCAAACTGGCCAACACAGGGACGGCCACTGAAGCTTTCTTT
size: -; D: -; J: TRBJ2-5; V: TRBV7-9; CDR3: CASRKSGSYQETQYF; DNA: TGTGCCAGCAGAAAAAGCGGGTCCTACCAAGAGACCCAGTACTTC
size: -; D: -; J: TRBJ2-6; V: TRBV19; CDR3: CASRDRSGANVLTF; DNA: TGTGCCAGTAGAGACAGGTCTGGGGCCAACGTCCTGACTTTC
size: -; D: -; J: TRBJ1-1; V: TRBV27; CDR3: CASSPLGGVNTEAFF; DNA: TGTGCCAGCAGTCCTCTCGGGGGAGTGAACACTGAAGCTTTCTTT
size: few; D: TRBD1; J: TRBJ1-6; V: TRBV6-5; CDR3: CASSGDSYSPLHF; DNA: TGTGCCAGCAGTGGGGACAGTTATTCACCCCTCCACTTT
size: few; D: TRBD2; J: TRBJ2-1; V: TRBV10-3; CDR3: CAISTKAGGGNEQFF; DNA: TGTGCCATCAGTACTAAAGCGGGGGGCGGTAATGAGCAGTTCTTC
size: many; D: -; J: TRBJ2-3; V: TRBV19; CDR3: CASSIGGGADTQYF; DNA: TGTGCCAGTAGTATAGGCGGGGGCGCGGATACGCAGTATTTT
size: -; D: -; J: TRBJ2-1; V: TRBV9; CDR3: CASSVDPSSYNEQFF; DNA: TGTGCCAGCAGCGTAGACCCCAGCAGCTACAATGAGCAGTTCTTC
size: -; D: -; J: TRBJ2-3; V: TRBV6-5; CDR3: CASSNTADTQYF; DNA: TGTGCCAGCAGTAACACCGCGGATACGCAGTATTTT
size: -; D: -; J: TRBJ2-1; V: TRBV6-6; CDR3: CASTEQFF; DNA: TGTGCCAGCACCGAGCAGTTCTTC
size: -; D: TRBD2; J: TRBJ2-7; V: TRBV28; CDR3: CASSLVAGVYEQYF; DNA: TGTGCCAGCAGTTTGGTAGCGGGAGTTTACGAGCAGTACTTC
size: -; D: TRBD1; J: TRBJ2-5; V: TRBV5-3; CDR3: CARSPTRINRGRGETQYF; DNA: TGTGCCAGAAGCCCCACGAGGATAAACAGGGGGCGAGGTGAGACCCAGTACTTC
size: -; D: -; J: TRBJ1-1; V: TRBV21-1; CDR3: CASSKEGRGDTEAFF; DNA: TGTGCCAGCAGCAAAGAGGGCAGGGGAGATACTGAAGCTTTCTTT
size: -; D: -; J: TRBJ1-5; V: TRBV2; CDR3: CASRRQPYSNQPQHF; DNA: TGTGCCAGCCGTAGACAGCCTTATAGCAATCAGCCCCAGCATTTT
size: -; D: TRBD2; J: TRBJ2-2; V: TRBV10-3; CDR3: CAISREAGANTGELFF; DNA: TGTGCCATCAGTAGGGAAGCGGGAGCGAACACCGGGGAGCTGTTTTTT
size: -; D: -; J: TRBJ2-7; V: TRBV7-9; CDR3: CASSVDSTEQYF; DNA: TGTGCCAGCAGCGTAGACAGTACCGAGCAGTACTTC
size: once; D: -; J: TRBJ2-7; V: TRBV27; CDR3: CASSLSMSGVGDYEQYF; DNA: TGTGCCAGCAGTTTATCGATGTCAGGGGTAGGCGACTACGAGCAGTACTTC
size: -; D: -; J: TRBJ2-6; V: TRBV10-3; CDR3: CAIRAGTGANVLTF; DNA: TGTGCCATCAGGGCGGGAACTGGGGCCAACGTCCTGACTTTC
size: -; D: TRBD1; J: TRBJ2-7; V: TRBV18; CDR3: CASSPGQGIGEQYF; DNA: TGTGCCAGCTCACCGGGACAGGGAATAGGCGAGCAGTACTTC
size: -; D: -; J: TRBJ1-2; V: TRBV7-9; CDR3: CASSTSVTNYGYTF; DNA: TGTGCCAGCAGCACCTCGGTGACTAACTATGGCTACACCTTC
size: few; D: TRBD1; J: TRBJ2-7; V: TRBV2; CDR3: CASSLPGTGNEQYF; DNA: TGTGCCAGCTCATTACCAGGGACAGGGAACGAGCAGTACTTC
size: -; D: -; J: TRBJ1-1; V: TRBV6-1; CDR3: CASNRMSGTNTEAFF; DNA: TGTGCCAGCAATCGAATGTCGGGGACGAACACTGAAGCTTTCTTT
size: -; D: -; J: TRBJ2-3; V: TRBV25-1; CDR3: CASSEGSQQGKMYF; DNA: TGTGCCAGCAGTGAAGGAAGTCAGCAGGGGAAGATGTATTTT
size: -; D: -; J: TRBJ1-2; V: TRBV28; CDR3: CASSFRGYTF; DNA: TGTGCCAGCAGTTTTCGGGGCTACACCTTC
size: -; D: -; J: TRBJ2-1; V: TRBV10-1; CDR3: CASSDGAHEQFF; DNA: TGCGCCAGCAGTGATGGGGCCCATGAGCAGTTCTTC
size: -; D: TRBD1; J: TRBJ2-2; V: TRBV18; CDR3: CASSPRTGGSGELFF; DNA: TGTGCCAGCTCACCAAGGACAGGGGGCTCCGGGGAGCTGTTTTTT
size: -; D: TRBD1; J: TRBJ1-6; V: TRBV12-5; CDR3: CASGGAGGWNSPLHF; DNA: TGTGCTAGTGGCGGAGCAGGGGGTTGGAATTCACCCCTCCACTTT
size: once; D: -; J: TRBJ1-6; V: TRBV6-1; CDR3: CASSWEVVNSPLHF; DNA: TGTGCCAGCAGTTGGGAGGTAGTAAATTCACCCCTCCACTTT
size: -; D: TRBD1; J: TRBJ1-5; V: TRBV6-6; CDR3: CASSSTGTGGNQPQHF; DNA: TGTGCCAGCAGTTCAACCGGGACAGGGGGGAATCAGCCCCAGCATTTT
size: -; D: -; J: TRBJ2-3; V: TRBV5-1; CDR3: CASSLVPIFTDTQYF; DNA: TGCGCCAGCAGCTTGGTCCCGATCTTCACAGATACGCAGTATTTT
size: -; D: TRBD2; J: TRBJ2-1; V: TRBV5-6; CDR3: CASSRTSREQFF; DNA: TGTGCCAGCAGCCGGACTAGCCGGGAGCAGTTCTTC
size: -; D: -; J: TRBJ1-4; V: TRBV14; CDR3: CASSRSPRAESEVFF; DNA: TGTGCCAGCAGCCGGTCCCCTCGGGCGGAATCGGAGGTGTTTTTT
size: -; D: -; J: TRBJ1-6; V: TRBV6-5; CDR3: CASSYSGRSPLHF; DNA: TGTGCCAGCAGTTACTCCGGCAGATCACCCCTCCACTTT
size: -; D: TRBD2; J: TRBJ2-1; V: TRBV2; CDR3: CASSKTSGEQFF; DNA: TGTGCCAGCAGCAAGACTAGCGGGGAGCAGTTCTTC
size: -; D: -; J: TRBJ2-3; V: TRBV7-7; CDR3: CASSPVLSGPQYF; DNA: TGTGCTAGCAGCCCGGTCCTTAGCGGCCCGCAGTATTTT
size: -; D: TRBD1; J: TRBJ1-2; V: TRBV19; CDR3: CASSRGQGQDGYTF; DNA: TGTGCCAGTAGTCGGGGACAGGGACAGGATGGCTACACCTTC